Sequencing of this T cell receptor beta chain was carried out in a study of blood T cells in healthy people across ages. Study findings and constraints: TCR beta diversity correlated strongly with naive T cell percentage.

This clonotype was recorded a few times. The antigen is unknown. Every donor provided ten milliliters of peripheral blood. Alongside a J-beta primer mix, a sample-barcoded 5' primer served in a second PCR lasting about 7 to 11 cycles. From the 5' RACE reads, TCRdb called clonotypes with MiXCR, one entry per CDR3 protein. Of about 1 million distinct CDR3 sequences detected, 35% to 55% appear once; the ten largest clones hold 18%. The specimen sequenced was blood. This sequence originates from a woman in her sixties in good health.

The CDR3 region is CASSQDWGSGRVYNEQFF. CDR3 nucleotides: TGTGCCAGCAGCCAAGATTGGGGTAGCGGGAGGGTCTACAATGAGCAGTTCTTC. V usage is TRBV4-2 and J usage is TRBJ2-1; TRBD2 agrees at 11 bases. Germline lookup yields CDR1 LGHNA and CDR2 YNFKEQ. This CDR3 region has 18 residues. V shed 0 bases, J shed 3 bases, and the junction held 7 bases outside the gene matches.